This is a list of T cell receptor beta chains from one sample in a study of shared clonotypes between healthy human individuals. The assay was immunoSEQ multiplex PCR, and TCRdb's table has in-frame clones only and misses some. This table holds about 470,000 clones, 70% to 80% found once. The sequenced sample was PBMCs. The receptors were gathered from a woman aged 40 to 50 in good health. Some clones in this sample may be carry-over from other donors' samples. Each CDR3 is given with its conserved first and last residue. The D gene is left open where the match is weak. Where a row states a size, it is once, few, many or the class of an expanded clone; other rows omit it.

v_gene: TRBV2
abundance: NA
d_gene: TRBD1
j_gene: TRBJ1-1
CDR3nt: TGTGCCAGCAGTACGGGACAGGGGCGAGAAGCTTTCTTT
CDR3aa: CASSTGQGREAFF

v_gene: TRBV4-1
abundance: few
d_gene: NA
j_gene: TRBJ2-5
CDR3nt: TGCGCCAGCAGCCGCCAGGACAGTGCACAAGAGACCCAGTACTTC
CDR3aa: CASSRQDSAQETQYF

v_gene: TRBV6-1
abundance: NA
d_gene: NA
j_gene: TRBJ2-7
CDR3nt: TGTGCCAGTACCTTCTCCGGGACTTCCCTTCGCGAGCAGTACTTC
CDR3aa: CASTFSGTSLREQYF

v_gene: TRBV11-2
abundance: NA
d_gene: NA
j_gene: TRBJ1-3
CDR3nt: TGTGCCAGCAGCGCAACCCTGGCATTTTTTTCTGGAAACACCATATATTTT
CDR3aa: CASSATLAFFSGNTIYF

v_gene: TRBV30
abundance: NA
d_gene: NA
j_gene: TRBJ2-1
CDR3nt: TGTGCCTGGACCAGGGTTTTCTCCTACAATGAGCAGTTCTTC
CDR3aa: CAWTRVFSYNEQFF

v_gene: TRBV20-1
abundance: NA
d_gene: NA
j_gene: TRBJ2-7
CDR3nt: TGCAGTGCCTCAAGCTCCTACGAGCAGTACTTC
CDR3aa: CSASSSYEQYF

v_gene: TRBV2
abundance: NA
d_gene: NA
j_gene: TRBJ1-4
CDR3nt: TGTGCCACCCAACAGGAGATTAATGAAAAACTGTTTTTT
CDR3aa: CATQQEINEKLFF

v_gene: TRBV11-2
abundance: NA
d_gene: NA
j_gene: TRBJ2-7
CDR3nt: TGTGCCAGCAGCTTAGCTAGCTCCTACGAGCAGTACTTC
CDR3aa: CASSLASSYEQYF

v_gene: TRBV7-9
abundance: NA
d_gene: NA
j_gene: TRBJ1-3
CDR3nt: TGTGCCAGCAGCTACCGCCGGGAGAGCTCTGGAAACACCATATATTTT
CDR3aa: CASSYRRESSGNTIYF

v_gene: TRBV4-1
abundance: once
d_gene: TRBD2
j_gene: TRBJ2-1
CDR3nt: TGCGCCAGCAGCCAAGTGTTGATAGCGGGAGACCCCAGCTCCTACAATGAGCAGTTCTTC
CDR3aa: CASSQVLIAGDPSSYNEQFF

v_gene: TRBV25-1
abundance: NA
d_gene: NA
j_gene: TRBJ1-2
CDR3nt: TGTGCCAGCAGTGAGGTCGGGAGGAACTATGGCTACACCTTC
CDR3aa: CASSEVGRNYGYTF

v_gene: TRBV28
abundance: NA
d_gene: NA
j_gene: TRBJ1-4
CDR3nt: TGTGCCAGCAGCTCATGGAGCGGCCCCCTCGAAAAACTGTTTTTT
CDR3aa: CASSSWSGPLEKLFF

v_gene: TRBV9
abundance: NA
d_gene: TRBD2
j_gene: TRBJ2-1
CDR3nt: TGTGCCAGCAGCGCTAGCGGGAGGGGGTACAATGAGCAGTTCTTC
CDR3aa: CASSASGRGYNEQFF

v_gene: TRBV9
abundance: NA
d_gene: TRBD2
j_gene: TRBJ2-3
CDR3nt: TGTGCCAGCAGCGCTACTAGGACTAGCGGGAGGACAGATACGCAGTATTTT
CDR3aa: CASSATRTSGRTDTQYF

v_gene: TRBV7-2
abundance: NA
d_gene: NA
j_gene: TRBJ1-3
CDR3nt: TGTGCCAGCAGCGCCGTACAGGCCTCTGGAAACACCATATATTTT
CDR3aa: CASSAVQASGNTIYF

v_gene: TRBV27
abundance: NA
d_gene: NA
j_gene: TRBJ2-5
CDR3nt: TGTGCCAGCACCACCCCTGGCCCCATGGACCGCCAAGAGACCCAGTACTTC
CDR3aa: CASTTPGPMDRQETQYF

v_gene: TRBV6-5
abundance: NA
d_gene: TRBD2
j_gene: TRBJ2-2
CDR3nt: TGTGCCAGCCGACCGGGACTAGCGGGAGCCGGGGAGCTGTTTTTT
CDR3aa: CASRPGLAGAGELFF

v_gene: TRBV19
abundance: NA
d_gene: NA
j_gene: TRBJ2-1
CDR3nt: TGTGCCAGTAGTCAAGGGACCACCCTGAATGAGCAGTTCTTC
CDR3aa: CASSQGTTLNEQFF

v_gene: TRBV14
abundance: NA
d_gene: TRBD2
j_gene: TRBJ2-2
CDR3nt: TGTGCCAGCAGCCAAGCTAGCGGGAGCACCGGGGAGCTGTTTTTT
CDR3aa: CASSQASGSTGELFF

v_gene: TRBV27
abundance: few
d_gene: NA
j_gene: TRBJ1-2
CDR3nt: TGTGCCAGCAGTCCCCGACAGGCTAACTATGGCTACACCTTC
CDR3aa: CASSPRQANYGYTF

v_gene: TRBV9
abundance: few
d_gene: NA
j_gene: TRBJ1-1
CDR3nt: TGTGCCAGCAGCGTAGCTACCTGGGGACTACAGAACACTGAAGCTTTCTTT
CDR3aa: CASSVATWGLQNTEAFF

v_gene: TRBV10-3
abundance: once
d_gene: NA
j_gene: TRBJ1-4
CDR3nt: TGTGCCATCAGTGAGTATAGAAATGAAAAACTGTTTTTT
CDR3aa: CAISEYRNEKLFF

v_gene: TRBV4-1
abundance: NA
d_gene: TRBD1
j_gene: TRBJ1-1
CDR3nt: TGCGCCAGCAGCCAGGCGGACAGGGGAATTAACACTGAAGCTTTCTTT
CDR3aa: CASSQADRGINTEAFF

v_gene: TRBV5-1
abundance: NA
d_gene: NA
j_gene: TRBJ2-5
CDR3nt: TGCGCCAGCAGCGTAGGGACGGTTCAAGAGACCCAGTACTTC
CDR3aa: CASSVGTVQETQYF

v_gene: TRBV6-6
abundance: few
d_gene: NA
j_gene: TRBJ2-7
CDR3nt: TGTGCCAGCAGTTATGAGGCGGTCTCCTACGAGCAGTACTTC
CDR3aa: CASSYEAVSYEQYF

v_gene: TRBV6-6
abundance: few
d_gene: NA
j_gene: TRBJ2-1
CDR3nt: TGTGCCAGCAGTTACGGAACTATCGTCGGTGAGCAGTTCTTC
CDR3aa: CASSYGTIVGEQFF

v_gene: TRBV21-1
abundance: NA
d_gene: NA
j_gene: TRBJ2-7
CDR3nt: TGTGCCAGCAGCAAAGCAGGGGGCGAGCAGTACTTC
CDR3aa: CASSKAGGEQYF

v_gene: TRBV5-4
abundance: NA
d_gene: NA
j_gene: TRBJ1-6
CDR3nt: TGTGCCAGCAGCTTAAGGGTGGGAGGTAATTCACCCCTCCACTTT
CDR3aa: CASSLRVGGNSPLHF

v_gene: TRBV29-1
abundance: NA
d_gene: TRBD1
j_gene: TRBJ2-7
CDR3nt: TGCAGCGTCGAGAGATTGGGACAGCACTCCTACGAGCAGTACTTC
CDR3aa: CSVERLGQHSYEQYF

v_gene: TRBV10-3
abundance: NA
d_gene: NA
j_gene: TRBJ2-2
CDR3nt: TGTGCCATCAGTGACCCGACACTAGCGAACACCGGGGAGCTGTTTTTT
CDR3aa: CAISDPTLANTGELFF

v_gene: TRBV5-1
abundance: NA
d_gene: NA
j_gene: TRBJ2-5
CDR3nt: TGCGCCAGCAGCTTGGCTTCTGGCGCCCAGACCCAGTACTTC
CDR3aa: CASSLASGAQTQYF

v_gene: TRBV28
abundance: once
d_gene: NA
j_gene: TRBJ2-2
CDR3nt: TGTGCCAGCTCCAGACTAGGGTCGGCCGGGGAGCTGTTTTTT
CDR3aa: CASSRLGSAGELFF

v_gene: TRBV5-5
abundance: NA
d_gene: TRBD1
j_gene: TRBJ1-5
CDR3nt: TGTGCCAGCAGCTCGCGACAGGGATATAGCAATCAGCCCCAGCATTTT
CDR3aa: CASSSRQGYSNQPQHF

v_gene: TRBV5-1
abundance: NA
d_gene: NA
j_gene: TRBJ2-5
CDR3nt: TGCGCCAGCAGCGCCGGGACGGCCACGTACCAAGAGACCCAGTACTTC
CDR3aa: CASSAGTATYQETQYF

v_gene: TRBV9
abundance: NA
d_gene: NA
j_gene: TRBJ2-6
CDR3nt: TGTGCCAGCAGCGTAGACGGGGGAGACCAACCCTCTGGGGCCAACGTCCTGACTTTC
CDR3aa: CASSVDGGDQPSGANVLTF

v_gene: TRBV28
abundance: NA
d_gene: TRBD2
j_gene: TRBJ2-1
CDR3nt: TGTGCCAGCAGTCGACTAGCGGGAGGGAGGAATGAGCAGTTCTTC
CDR3aa: CASSRLAGGRNEQFF

v_gene: TRBV11-2
abundance: few
d_gene: TRBD1
j_gene: TRBJ1-1
CDR3nt: TGTGCCAGCAGCTTAACAGGGGGCACTGAAGCTTTCTTT
CDR3aa: CASSLTGGTEAFF

v_gene: TRBV10-2
abundance: NA
d_gene: NA
j_gene: TRBJ2-7
CDR3nt: TGCGCCAGCAGTTCGGCAGATGAGGCCTACGAGCAGTACTTC
CDR3aa: CASSSADEAYEQYF

v_gene: TRBV4-3
abundance: NA
d_gene: TRBD1
j_gene: TRBJ2-7
CDR3nt: TGCGCCAGCAGCCATCTGACAGGGGCGGGCTACGAGCAGTACTTC
CDR3aa: CASSHLTGAGYEQYF

v_gene: TRBV30
abundance: NA
d_gene: NA
j_gene: TRBJ1-5
CDR3nt: TGTGCCTGGAGTGTATCGAACAGAAATCAGCCCCAGCATTTT
CDR3aa: CAWSVSNRNQPQHF

v_gene: TRBV21-1
abundance: NA
d_gene: NA
j_gene: TRBJ1-2
CDR3nt: TGTGCCAGCAGCACTGGACGGCCTCCTTCTTCTAACTATGGCTACACCTTC
CDR3aa: CASSTGRPPSSNYGYTF

v_gene: TRBV5-1
abundance: once
d_gene: NA
j_gene: TRBJ2-7
CDR3nt: TGCGCCAGCAGCTTAGTTGGGGCCGGGGACGAGCAGTACTTC
CDR3aa: CASSLVGAGDEQYF

v_gene: TRBV7-9
abundance: NA
d_gene: NA
j_gene: TRBJ1-2
CDR3nt: TGTGCCAGCAGCGCGGACGTGACCTATGGCTACACCTTC
CDR3aa: CASSADVTYGYTF

v_gene: TRBV18
abundance: once
d_gene: NA
j_gene: TRBJ1-3
CDR3nt: TGTGCCAGCTCACCGAGGACACTCTCTGGAAACACCATATATTTT
CDR3aa: CASSPRTLSGNTIYF

v_gene: TRBV4-1
abundance: NA
d_gene: NA
j_gene: TRBJ2-1
CDR3nt: TGCGCCAGCAGCCAGTTGGGTAATGAGCAGTTCTTC
CDR3aa: CASSQLGNEQFF

v_gene: TRBV27
abundance: NA
d_gene: TRBD2
j_gene: TRBJ2-7
CDR3nt: TGTGCCAGCAGTTCCACCCTCGGGGGGTTGGAGCAGTACTTC
CDR3aa: CASSSTLGGLEQYF

v_gene: TRBV6-1
abundance: few
d_gene: TRBD2
j_gene: TRBJ2-1
CDR3nt: TGTGCCAGCAGTGACCGTTGGACTAGCTTTTACAATGAGCAGTTCTTC
CDR3aa: CASSDRWTSFYNEQFF

v_gene: TRBV29-1
abundance: NA
d_gene: TRBD1
j_gene: TRBJ2-7
CDR3nt: TGCAGCGCTGGGGACAGGGCGTACGAGCAGTACTTC
CDR3aa: CSAGDRAYEQYF

v_gene: TRBV27
abundance: NA
d_gene: NA
j_gene: TRBJ2-7
CDR3nt: TGTGCCAGCAGTACCCGACAGGACTCCTACGAGCAGTACTTC
CDR3aa: CASSTRQDSYEQYF

v_gene: TRBV7-7
abundance: NA
d_gene: NA
j_gene: TRBJ2-5
CDR3nt: TGTGCGGTGGGCCAAGAGACCCAGTACTTC
CDR3aa: CAVGQETQYF

v_gene: TRBV19
abundance: NA
d_gene: TRBD1
j_gene: TRBJ2-6
CDR3nt: TGTGCCAGTAGTATCCCCAGGGGGATCTCTGGGGCCAACGTCCTGACTTTC
CDR3aa: CASSIPRGISGANVLTF

v_gene: TRBV7-3
abundance: NA
d_gene: NA
j_gene: TRBJ2-5
CDR3nt: TGTGTTAGCAGCTTAGTTGGAGGGATCCAAGAGACCCAGTACTTC
CDR3aa: CVSSLVGGIQETQYF

v_gene: TRBV27
abundance: NA
d_gene: TRBD2
j_gene: TRBJ2-1
CDR3nt: TGTGCCAGCAGTTTCCACGGGACTAGCGGGATTAATGAGCAGTTCTTC
CDR3aa: CASSFHGTSGINEQFF

v_gene: TRBV10-3
abundance: NA
d_gene: NA
j_gene: TRBJ1-4
CDR3nt: TGTGCCATCAGTGATCCGAACGGGAGGGGGAATGAAAAACTGTTTTTT
CDR3aa: CAISDPNGRGNEKLFF